The rows below give T cell receptor beta chains drawn from one sample of a study of T cell responses to AZD1222 COVID-19 vaccine. Sequenced by immunoSEQ multiplex PCR; TCRdb stores in-frame clones only, minus some. This table has around 70,000 clones, 70% to 90% appearing once. Specimen: peripheral blood, collected 28 days after the second AZD1222 dose. The origin of the receptors is an adult who received the AZD1222 COVID-19 vaccine. Both conserved end residues are part of each CDR3. A D gene is named only where the DNA matches it firmly. The size field is filled for only some rows; it gives once, few, many or a size class.

clone size: NA; V gene: TRBV7-9; D gene: NA; J gene: TRBJ1-2; CDR3 protein: CASSLGSANYGYTF; CDR3 DNA: TGTGCCAGCAGCTTAGGTTCAGCGAACTATGGCTACACCTTC
clone size: once; V gene: TRBV6-1; D gene: NA; J gene: TRBJ1-1; CDR3 protein: CASSEGRTTEAFF; CDR3 DNA: TGTGCCAGCAGTGAGGGGAGAACAACTGAAGCTTTCTTT
clone size: NA; V gene: TRBV29-1; D gene: NA; J gene: TRBJ1-3; CDR3 protein: CSAEEGTGNTIYF; CDR3 DNA: TGCAGCGCCGAGGAGGGGACTGGAAACACCATATATTTT
clone size: NA; V gene: TRBV11-3; D gene: NA; J gene: TRBJ2-7; CDR3 protein: CASSLSLLGGAGESVYEQYF; CDR3 DNA: TGTGCCAGCAGCTTATCCCTTTTAGGGGGGGCGGGTGAAAGTGTATACGAGCAGTACTTC
clone size: NA; V gene: TRBV5-1; D gene: NA; J gene: TRBJ2-1; CDR3 protein: CASSPSSPGTRSYNEQFF; CDR3 DNA: TGCGCCAGCAGCCCCTCGAGTCCCGGGACTCGATCCTACAATGAGCAGTTCTTC
clone size: NA; V gene: TRBV9; D gene: NA; J gene: TRBJ2-1; CDR3 protein: CASSLGNEYNEQFF; CDR3 DNA: TGTGCCAGCAGCCTCGGGAACGAGTACAATGAGCAGTTCTTC
clone size: NA; V gene: TRBV2; D gene: NA; J gene: TRBJ1-1; CDR3 protein: CASSQNRPLLNTEAFF; CDR3 DNA: TGTGCCAGCAGCCAGAACAGGCCCCTGTTGAACACTGAAGCTTTCTTT
clone size: NA; V gene: TRBV3-1/TRBV3-2; D gene: NA; J gene: TRBJ1-5; CDR3 protein: CASSQGPNQPQHF; CDR3 DNA: TGTGCCAGCAGCCAGGGTCCCAATCAGCCCCAGCATTTT
clone size: once; V gene: TRBV10-3; D gene: NA; J gene: TRBJ1-4; CDR3 protein: CAIRGTNEKLFF; CDR3 DNA: TGTGCCATCAGGGGAACTAATGAAAAACTGTTTTTT
clone size: NA; V gene: TRBV15; D gene: NA; J gene: TRBJ1-5; CDR3 protein: CATSRAFQGPQPQHF; CDR3 DNA: TGTGCCACCAGCAGGGCTTTTCAGGGTCCTCAGCCCCAGCATTTT
clone size: NA; V gene: TRBV6-5; D gene: NA; J gene: TRBJ2-7; CDR3 protein: CASGLAYEQYF; CDR3 DNA: TGTGCCAGTGGCTTAGCCTACGAGCAGTACTTC
clone size: NA; V gene: TRBV10-1; D gene: TRBD2; J gene: TRBJ2-1; CDR3 protein: CASSDAGDLDNEQFF; CDR3 DNA: TGCGCCAGCAGTGATGCGGGAGATCTCGACAATGAGCAGTTCTTC
clone size: NA; V gene: TRBV7-9; D gene: TRBD1; J gene: TRBJ1-6; CDR3 protein: CASTGGQGHSPLHF; CDR3 DNA: TGTGCCAGCACCGGGGGACAGGGGCATTCACCCCTCCACTTT
clone size: NA; V gene: TRBV5-1; D gene: NA; J gene: TRBJ1-5; CDR3 protein: CASSSTGGPNQPQHF; CDR3 DNA: TGCGCCAGCAGCTCGACAGGCGGCCCCAATCAGCCCCAGCATTTT
clone size: NA; V gene: TRBV11-2; D gene: NA; J gene: TRBJ1-2; CDR3 protein: CASSLLRWGYTF; CDR3 DNA: TGTGCCAGCAGCTTACTCCGATGGGGCTACACCTTC
clone size: NA; V gene: TRBV27; D gene: NA; J gene: TRBJ1-3; CDR3 protein: CASMVRGNGNTIYF; CDR3 DNA: TGTGCCAGCATGGTGAGAGGGAATGGAAACACCATATATTTT
clone size: NA; V gene: TRBV30; D gene: TRBD1; J gene: TRBJ1-1; CDR3 protein: CAWNPLSRGQGGTEAFF; CDR3 DNA: TGTGCCTGGAACCCCTTATCGAGGGGGCAGGGGGGCACTGAAGCTTTCTTT
clone size: NA; V gene: TRBV5-6; D gene: NA; J gene: TRBJ1-1; CDR3 protein: CASSLMGPPATEAFF; CDR3 DNA: TGTGCCAGCAGCTTGATGGGGCCCCCGGCCACTGAAGCTTTCTTT
clone size: NA; V gene: TRBV7-8; D gene: NA; J gene: TRBJ1-2; CDR3 protein: CASSFSGGANYGYTF; CDR3 DNA: TGTGCCAGCAGCTTCTCAGGAGGAGCTAACTATGGCTACACCTTC
clone size: NA; V gene: TRBV18; D gene: TRBD1; J gene: TRBJ1-6; CDR3 protein: CASSLTGGSSPLHF; CDR3 DNA: TGTGCCAGCTCACTTACAGGGGGATCGTCACCCCTCCACTTT
clone size: NA; V gene: TRBV5-1; D gene: NA; J gene: TRBJ1-1; CDR3 protein: CASSLSGSSTEAFF; CDR3 DNA: TGCGCCAGCAGCCTGTCAGGGTCGTCCACTGAAGCTTTCTTT
clone size: NA; V gene: TRBV7-9; D gene: NA; J gene: TRBJ1-2; CDR3 protein: CASSLSSYGYTF; CDR3 DNA: TGTGCCAGCAGCTTAAGTTCGTATGGCTACACCTTC
clone size: NA; V gene: TRBV7-2; D gene: NA; J gene: TRBJ2-1; CDR3 protein: CASSPRIAEYNEQFF; CDR3 DNA: TGTGCCAGCAGCCCCCGAATAGCTGAATACAATGAGCAGTTCTTC
clone size: NA; V gene: TRBV7-8; D gene: NA; J gene: TRBJ2-6; CDR3 protein: CASSLAGTRSGANVLTF; CDR3 DNA: TGTGCCAGCAGCTTAGCGGGCACCCGCTCTGGGGCCAACGTCCTGACTTTC
clone size: NA; V gene: TRBV18; D gene: NA; J gene: TRBJ1-1; CDR3 protein: CASSPARPGSTEAFF; CDR3 DNA: TGTGCCAGCTCGCCCGCCAGGCCAGGGAGTACTGAAGCTTTCTTT
clone size: NA; V gene: TRBV7-2; D gene: TRBD1; J gene: TRBJ2-1; CDR3 protein: CASSRMSGQTYNEQFF; CDR3 DNA: TGTGCCAGCAGCCGCATGTCGGGACAGACTTACAATGAGCAGTTCTTC
clone size: NA; V gene: TRBV27; D gene: TRBD1; J gene: TRBJ2-7; CDR3 protein: CASSLGLGQGSDEQYF; CDR3 DNA: TGTGCCAGCAGTTTAGGGCTGGGACAGGGGTCCGACGAGCAGTACTTC
clone size: NA; V gene: TRBV2; D gene: NA; J gene: TRBJ1-5; CDR3 protein: CASSEALRGLGPQHF; CDR3 DNA: TGTGCCAGCAGTGAAGCGTTGCGGGGATTGGGGCCCCAGCATTTT
clone size: NA; V gene: TRBV30; D gene: NA; J gene: TRBJ2-5; CDR3 protein: CAWSVSGLPQETQYF; CDR3 DNA: TGTGCCTGGAGTGTATCGGGACTTCCACAAGAGACCCAGTACTTC
clone size: NA; V gene: TRBV30; D gene: NA; J gene: TRBJ1-5; CDR3 protein: CAWTRDGQPQHF; CDR3 DNA: TGTGCCTGGACTAGGGATGGGCAGCCCCAGCATTTT
clone size: NA; V gene: TRBV6-5; D gene: TRBD2; J gene: TRBJ2-7; CDR3 protein: CASNGGRPPYEQYF; CDR3 DNA: TGTGCCAGCAACGGCGGGAGGCCACCCTACGAGCAGTACTTC
clone size: NA; V gene: TRBV6-2/TRBV6-3; D gene: NA; J gene: TRBJ2-7; CDR3 protein: CASSYLDDGNSEQYF; CDR3 DNA: TGTGCCAGCAGTTACTTAGACGACGGGAATAGCGAGCAGTACTTC
clone size: NA; V gene: TRBV12-3/TRBV12-4; D gene: NA; J gene: TRBJ2-5; CDR3 protein: CASSLGNQETQYF; CDR3 DNA: TGTGCCAGCAGTTTAGGCAACCAAGAGACCCAGTACTTC
clone size: NA; V gene: TRBV14; D gene: TRBD2; J gene: TRBJ2-7; CDR3 protein: CASSQGLAGGPDEQYF; CDR3 DNA: TGTGCCAGCAGCCAGGGACTAGCGGGAGGGCCTGACGAGCAGTACTTC
clone size: NA; V gene: TRBV30; D gene: NA; J gene: TRBJ1-6; CDR3 protein: CAWSASHGRGADSPLHF; CDR3 DNA: TGTGCCTGGAGTGCGTCCCATGGGAGGGGGGCGGATTCACCCCTCCACTTT
clone size: NA; V gene: TRBV3-1/TRBV3-2; D gene: TRBD2; J gene: TRBJ2-5; CDR3 protein: CASSPPSGLAGGQETQYF; CDR3 DNA: TGTGCCAGCAGCCCGCCATCTGGACTAGCGGGAGGCCAAGAGACCCAGTACTTC
clone size: NA; V gene: TRBV7-9; D gene: NA; J gene: TRBJ2-3; CDR3 protein: CASSPRRLGPDTQYF; CDR3 DNA: TGTGCCAGCAGCCCTCGCCGACTAGGCCCAGATACGCAGTATTTT
clone size: NA; V gene: TRBV29-1; D gene: TRBD1; J gene: TRBJ1-2; CDR3 protein: CSVGIDRDDGYTF; CDR3 DNA: TGCAGCGTTGGGATCGACAGGGATGATGGCTACACCTTC
clone size: NA; V gene: TRBV24-1; D gene: NA; J gene: TRBJ2-1; CDR3 protein: CATSDSIGSSYNEQFF; CDR3 DNA: TGTGCCACCAGTGATTCTATCGGGAGTTCCTACAATGAGCAGTTCTTC